The entry below gives a single T cell receptor (beta chain) sequence along with its context. There are 16 residues in the CDR3. The junction had 8 bases not matched to a gene; V was cut back by 5 bases and J by 1 base. Per germline, CDR1 SGHTA and CDR2 FQGNSA. Each sample came from a Caucasian adult donor living in Nashville, Tennessee. This record comes from a study of shared clonotypes between healthy human individuals. Assay: immunoSEQ multiplex PCR; the TCRdb copy retains only in-frame clones and omits some. The sample shows 2.3 million or so clones, more than 85% of them seen only once. The sequenced sample was naive CD4+ T cells from PBMCs. Subset meaning: CD45RA+ positively selected. The clonotype comes from a man younger than 35 in good health. Some clones in this sample may be carry-over from other donors' samples. The rearrangement uses TRBV7-2 and TRBJ2-1; 7 nucleotides match TRBD2. DNA of the CDR3: TGTGCCAGCAGCACGCGCGGGAGTAGGTCCTACAATGAGCAGTTCTTC. As protein: CASSTRGSRSYNEQFF.